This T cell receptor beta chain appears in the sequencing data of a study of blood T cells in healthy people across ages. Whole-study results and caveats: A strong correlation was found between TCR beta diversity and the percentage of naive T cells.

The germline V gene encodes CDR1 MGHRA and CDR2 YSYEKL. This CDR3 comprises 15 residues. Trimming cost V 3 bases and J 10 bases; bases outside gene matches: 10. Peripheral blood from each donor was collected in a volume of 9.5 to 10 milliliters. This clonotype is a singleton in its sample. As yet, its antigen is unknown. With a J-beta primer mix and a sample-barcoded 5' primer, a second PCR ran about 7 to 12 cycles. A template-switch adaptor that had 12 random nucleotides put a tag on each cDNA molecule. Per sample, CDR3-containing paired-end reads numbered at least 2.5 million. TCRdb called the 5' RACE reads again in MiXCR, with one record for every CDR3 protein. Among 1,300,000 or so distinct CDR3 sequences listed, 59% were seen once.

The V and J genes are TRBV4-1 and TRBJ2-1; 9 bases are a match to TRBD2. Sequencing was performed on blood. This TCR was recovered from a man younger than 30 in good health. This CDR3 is CASSHKRGERTEQFF. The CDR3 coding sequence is TGCGCCAGCAGCCACAAGCGGGGGGAACGGACCGAGCAGTTCTTC.